The source of this TCR beta chain is a study of OX40 agonist ivuxolimab in advanced cancers. In the study overall: While on treatment, patients had intravenous ivuxolimab at 0.01 to 10 mg/kg every 2 weeks.

Study results and limitations: The study found that CD8+ T cells averaged more expanded clones than CD4+. At 0.1 to 3.0 mg/kg and by week 6, clonal expansion occurred in CD4+ and CD8+ blood T cells.

Collection of blood occurred at baseline, at cycle 4 day 1, and at cycle 7 day 1. The CDR3 covers 16 residues. J lost 7 bases, V lost 4 bases, and 11 bases had no gene match. Germline V CDR1 and CDR2: SGDLS, YYNGEE. Notes on this clone: Its antigen is as yet unknown.

Assay: immunoSEQ multiplex PCR; the TCRdb copy retains only in-frame clones and omits some. The sample comprises 65,000 to 75,000 clones, 70% to 90% of which are singletons, and roughly 0.98% rests with the top ten. The chain joins TRBV9 to TRBJ1-4, with TRBD1 matching over 9 bases. The receptor was isolated from an adult with an advanced solid tumor such as melanoma, head and neck, liver or kidney cancer. Material: CD4+ or CD8+ T cells sorted from blood, obtained in a trial of the OX40 agonist ivuxolimab. The DNA of the CDR3 is TGTGCCAGCAGCCCGGACAGGGGAAACTCACGTGAAAAACTGTTTTTT. This encodes CASSPDRGNSREKLFF.